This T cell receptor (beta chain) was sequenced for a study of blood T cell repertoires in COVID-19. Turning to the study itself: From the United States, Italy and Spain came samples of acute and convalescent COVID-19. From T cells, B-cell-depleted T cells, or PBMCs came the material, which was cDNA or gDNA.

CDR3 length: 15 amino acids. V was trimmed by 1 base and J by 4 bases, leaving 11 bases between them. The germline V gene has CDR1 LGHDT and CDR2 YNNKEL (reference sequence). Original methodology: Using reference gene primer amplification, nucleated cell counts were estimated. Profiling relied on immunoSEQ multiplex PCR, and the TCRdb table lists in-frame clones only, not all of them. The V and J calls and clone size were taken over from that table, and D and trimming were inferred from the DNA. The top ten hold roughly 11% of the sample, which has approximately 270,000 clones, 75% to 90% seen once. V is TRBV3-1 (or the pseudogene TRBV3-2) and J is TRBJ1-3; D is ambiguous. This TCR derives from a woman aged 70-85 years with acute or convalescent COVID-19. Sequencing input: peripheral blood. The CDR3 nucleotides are TGTGCCAGCAGCCAAGGAGCGGGGTCCGGAAACACCATATATTTT. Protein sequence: CASSQGAGSGNTIYF.